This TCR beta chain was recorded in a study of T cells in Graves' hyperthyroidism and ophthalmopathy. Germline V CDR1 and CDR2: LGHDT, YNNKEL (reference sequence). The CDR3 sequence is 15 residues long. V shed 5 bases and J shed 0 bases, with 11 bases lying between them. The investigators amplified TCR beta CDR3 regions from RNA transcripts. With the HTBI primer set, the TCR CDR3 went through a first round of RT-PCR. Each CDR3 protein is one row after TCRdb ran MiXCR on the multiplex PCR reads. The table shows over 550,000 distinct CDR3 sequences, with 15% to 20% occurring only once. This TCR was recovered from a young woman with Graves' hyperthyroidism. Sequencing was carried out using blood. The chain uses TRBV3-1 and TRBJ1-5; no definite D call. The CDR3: CASSTGSNSNQPQHF. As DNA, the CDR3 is TGTGCCAGCAGCACCGGCTCTAATAGCAATCAGCCCCAGCATTTT.